The TCR beta chain described here comes from a study of blood T cell repertoires in COVID-19. As for the study in general: The United States, Italy and Spain supplied acute and convalescent COVID-19 samples. Sources were T cells, B-cell-depleted T cells, or PBMCs; the material itself was cDNA or gDNA.

Study processing details: Reference gene primers were amplified, and this amplification served to estimate nucleated cell counts. The protocol was immunoSEQ multiplex PCR, while the TCRdb copy is restricted to in-frame clones and leaves out a portion. D and trimming were read from the DNA, whereas the V and J calls and clone size are those reported in that table. The sample records a few hundred thousand clones, approximately 86% being singletons. This clonotype was sampled from a man aged 40-49 years who had recovered from COVID-19. The material sequenced was peripheral blood.

This CDR3 reads CASSISGGVVNEQFF. For the CDR3, the DNA is TGCGCCAGCAGCATTAGCGGGGGTGTCGTTAATGAGCAGTTCTTC. The chain recombines TRBV5-1 with TRBJ2-1; 9 positions match TRBD2. The CDR3 loop spans 15 amino acids. Germline values: CDR1 SGHRS, CDR2 YFSETQ. Trimming at V came to 4 bases and at J to 7 bases, leaving 9 bases not matched to a gene.